This T cell receptor beta chain appears in the sequencing data of a study of long-term antiretroviral therapy in people with HIV. Study background: The oldest specimens predate the 2015 immediate-ART recommendation by about a decade.

V was clipped by 4 bases and J by 8 bases; unmatched bases: 8. Germline V gene sequence: CDR1 SGHRS, CDR2 YFSETQ. The CDR3 is made up of 14 amino acids. Regarding the study as a whole: Clones with expansion before ART led the repertoire at all time points.

With regard to this clone: Its antigen is not identified.

This was the immunoSEQ v3.0 assay at survey level. TCRdb's copy holds only in-frame clones and misses some; the assay was immunoSEQ multiplex PCR. The sample lists tens of thousands of clones, 75% to 90% seen once, with around 7.2% in the top ten. The chain combines TRBV5-1 with TRBJ1-4, with 7 bases fitting TRBD1. Specimen: unsorted PBMCs, collected 0.3 years after starting antiretroviral therapy. The sequence came from a man aged 40-55 years with HIV. The CDR3 reads CASSPGTEEEKLFF. CDR3 nucleotide sequence: TGCGCCAGCAGCCCGGGGACAGAAGAAGAAAAACTGTTTTTT.